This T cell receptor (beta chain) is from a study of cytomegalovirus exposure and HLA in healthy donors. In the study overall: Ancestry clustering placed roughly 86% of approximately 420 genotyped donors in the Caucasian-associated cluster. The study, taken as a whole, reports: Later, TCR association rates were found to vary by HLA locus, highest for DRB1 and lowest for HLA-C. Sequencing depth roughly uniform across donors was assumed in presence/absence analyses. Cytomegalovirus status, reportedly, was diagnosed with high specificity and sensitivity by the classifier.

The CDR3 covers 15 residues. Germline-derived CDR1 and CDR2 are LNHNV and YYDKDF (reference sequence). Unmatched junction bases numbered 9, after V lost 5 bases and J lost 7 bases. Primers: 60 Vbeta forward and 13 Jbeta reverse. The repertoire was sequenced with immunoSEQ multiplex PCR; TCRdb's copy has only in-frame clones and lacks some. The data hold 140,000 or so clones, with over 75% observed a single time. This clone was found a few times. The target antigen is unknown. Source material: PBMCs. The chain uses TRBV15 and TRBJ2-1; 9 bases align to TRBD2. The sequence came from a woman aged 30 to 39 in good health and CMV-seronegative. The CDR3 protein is CATSGFSGSGNEQFF. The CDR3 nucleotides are TGTGCCACCAGCGGGTTTAGCGGGAGTGGAAATGAGCAGTTCTTC.